These 22 T cell receptor beta chains came from one sample sequenced in a study of T cell changes during pregnancy in multiple sclerosis. Assay: immunoSEQ multiplex PCR; the TCRdb copy retains only in-frame clones and omits some. The data hold 34,000 or so clones, with roughly 93% observed a single time. The sample consisted of peripheral blood, taken in the second trimester of pregnancy. The origin of the receptors is a female donor in good health, enrolled as a control in a pregnancy study.

The chain joins TRBV6-5 to TRBJ1-5; D is unclear. The CDR3 covers 15 residues. Germline CDR1 MNHEY, CDR2 SVGAGI. Trimming removed 2 bases at V and 0 bases at J, with 8 bases between. The DNA of the CDR3 is TGTGCCAGCAGTTACGCAGAATATAGCAATCAGCCCCAGCATTTT. It is translated as CASSYAEYSNQPQHF.

V usage is TRBV6-6 and J usage is TRBJ2-3; 14 bases map to TRBD2. After removal of 6 bases from V and 6 bases from J, the junction contained 8 bases not matched to a gene. Per the germline V gene, CDR1 is MNHNY and CDR2 is SVGAGI (reference sequence). CDR3 size: 16 residues. CDR3 in DNA: TGTGCCAGCAGCCTCGGACTAGCGGGGGGCCCGGATACGCAGTATTTT. As protein: CASSLGLAGGPDTQYF.

This sequence joins TRBV6-5 and TRBJ2-1; 7 positions match TRBD2. Trimming removed 6 bases from V and 9 bases from J; junction bases left unmatched: 8. Germline V lookup: CDR1 MNHEY, CDR2 SVGAGI. This CDR3 has 13 residues. The CDR3 nucleotides are TGTGCCAGCAGAATAGTAAGGGAGGGTGAGCAGTTCTTC. This sequence encodes CASRIVREGEQFF.

This chain links TRBV7-2 with TRBJ1-1, with D perhaps matching TRBD1 (6 bases). CDR1 and CDR2 from the germline V gene are SGHTA and FQGNSA. CDR3 size: 15 residues. The V end lost 5 bases, the J end lost 5 bases, and 18 bases lay between the germline ends. CDR3 in amino acids: CASSRLQGRGTEAFF. The CDR3, as DNA: TGTGCCAGCAGCAGATTACAGGGAAGAGGAACTGAAGCTTTCTTT.

The chain employs TRBV6-5 and TRBJ2-7, with a possible D match to TRBD2 (7 bases). The CDR3 loop spans 14 amino acids. Germline CDR1 is MNHEY and CDR2 is SVGAGI. The ends were cut back, 5 bases at V and 4 bases at J, with 15 bases in the middle. The CDR3 region is CASSRGGGGYEQYF. CDR3 DNA: TGTGCCAGCAGTAGGGGGGGTGGGGGGTACGAGCAGTACTTC.

The chain combines TRBV6-4 with TRBJ1-1; D might be TRBD1 (6 bases). V dropped 5 bases and J dropped 0 bases, with 13 bases sitting between them. Germline-derived CDR1 and CDR2 are MRHNA and SNTAGT. This CDR3 spans 15 amino acids. CDR3 residues: CASSKDSLMNTEAFF. The CDR3 DNA reads TGTGCCAGCAGTAAGGACAGCTTAATGAACACTGAAGCTTTCTTT.

This chain joins TRBV7-9 and TRBJ1-2; D is uncertain. V dropped 5 bases and J dropped 4 bases, with 5 bases sitting between them. From germline, CDR1 is SEHNR and CDR2 FQNEAQ (reference sequence). This CDR3 has 11 amino acids. CDR3: CASSPSYGYTF. The DNA of the CDR3 is TGTGCCAGCAGCCCATCCTATGGCTACACCTTC.

The rearrangement links TRBV4-1 to TRBJ2-5, with 10 bases lining up with TRBD2. V shed 4 bases, J shed 2 bases, and the junction held 7 bases outside the gene matches. This CDR3 has 16 residues. Germline-derived CDR1 and CDR2 are MGHRA and YSYEKL. The CDR3 DNA follows: TGCGCCAGCAGCCCCCTAGCGGGGGCTGGGCAAGAGACCCAGTACTTC. Translating gives CASSPLAGAGQETQYF.

As DNA, the CDR3 is TGTGCCAGCAGCCCGGGGCGGGGGGAGGTCTATGGCTACACCTTC. Amino acids: CASSPGRGEVYGYTF. The chain links TRBV4-2 to TRBJ1-2, with D tentatively TRBD1 (5 bases). Germline V gives CDR1 LGHNA, CDR2 YNFKEQ. The V and J ends lost 4 bases and 4 bases respectively, with 16 bases between them. This CDR3 has 15 amino acids.

This chain connects TRBV6-5 to TRBJ1-3; D call uncertain. In germline, CDR1 is MNHEY, CDR2 SVGAGI. This CDR3 has 15 residues. V was cut by 0 bases and J by 4 bases, with 10 bases left in between. DNA for the CDR3: TGTGCCAGCAGTTACTCGAGGAGGGCCGGAAACACCATATATTTT. Translated: CASSYSRRAGNTIYF.

The CDR3 bases are TGTGCCAGCAGCCCAGGGTGGTCGGCAACTAATGAAAAACTGTTTTTT. Translating it yields CASSPGWSATNEKLFF. The chain is built from TRBV7-2 and TRBJ1-4; the D gene is possibly TRBD1 (5 bases). V was shortened by 5 bases and J by 0 bases, with 13 bases between the two germline ends. The CDR3 is 16 amino acids. Per the germline V gene, CDR1 is SGHTA and CDR2 is FQGNSA. The complete variable domain, with remaining parts taken from reference TRBV7-2 and TRBJ1-4, reads GAGVSQSPSNKVTEKGKDVELRCDPISGHTALYWYRQSLGQGLEFLIYFQGNSAPDKSGLPSDRFSAERTGGSVSTLTIQRTQQEDSAVYLCASSPGWSATNEKLFFGSGTQLSVL.

V and J are TRBV18 and TRBJ2-7, with 13 nucleotides matching TRBD2. There are 18 residues in the CDR3. The J segment lost 5 bases and the V segment lost 6 bases, leaving 16 bases of the junction unmatched. Germline CDR1 KGHSH, CDR2 LQKENI. The CDR3 protein is CASSHFLTGTSGTDEQYF. The DNA for the CDR3 is TGTGCCAGCTCCCATTTTCTGACCGGGACTAGCGGGACCGACGAGCAGTACTTC.

The rearrangement uses TRBV19 and TRBJ1-1, with 7 bases that match TRBD1. V lost 6 bases and J lost 7; bases outside the gene matches: 17. The CDR3 extends over 16 amino acids. Germline CDR1 reads LNHDA; CDR2 reads SQIVND (reference sequence). CDR3 amino acids: CASRDFPAGGAYEAFF. CDR3 nucleotide sequence: TGTGCCAGTAGAGATTTCCCAGCAGGGGGAGCATATGAAGCTTTCTTT.

The chain combines TRBV7-6 with TRBJ2-2, with D possibly matching TRBD2 (6 bases). Germline V gives CDR1 SGHVS, CDR2 FNYEAQ. V was clipped by 1 base and J by 1 base, with 19 bases between them. The CDR3 spans 19 residues. CDR3 sequence: CASSLEPPRLGGNTGELFF. The CDR3 DNA is TGTGCCAGCAGCTTAGAGCCCCCCCGGTTGGGAGGGAACACCGGGGAGCTGTTTTTT.

This clone was seen a single time. The CDR3 nucleotides are TGTGCCAGCAGTTCCCCGGGCGGGGGGGGCGAGCAGTACTTC. Amino acids: CASSSPGGGGEQYF. This rearrangement joins TRBV28 to TRBJ2-7; 9 bases align to TRBD2. Germline CDR1 reads MDHEN; CDR2 reads SYDVKM. J was trimmed by 6 bases and V by 4 bases; bases with no gene match: 7. The CDR3 runs 14 residues. The variable domain in full, completed from reference TRBV28 and TRBJ2-7, reads DVKVTQSSRYLVKRTGEKVFLECVQDMDHENMFWYRQDPGLGLRLIYFSYDVKMKEKGDIPEGYSVSREKKERFSLILESASTNQTSMYLCASSSPGGGGEQYFGPGTRLTVT.

The chain uses TRBV10-3 and TRBJ2-1; tentative D call: TRBD2 (6 bases). Germline V gene data show CDR1 as ENHRY and CDR2 as SYGVKD. This CDR3 is built from 12 residues. V dropped 2 bases and J dropped 9 bases, with 8 bases sitting between them. The CDR3 DNA is TGTGCCATCAGTGAGAAACTAGCTGAGCAGTTCTTC. Its protein product is CAISEKLAEQFF.

This chain joins TRBV7-3 and TRBJ2-3; TRBD2 matches 9 bases. This CDR3 has 17 amino acids. Germline assignment: CDR1 SGHTA and CDR2 FQGTGA. V shed 5 bases, J shed 2 bases, and the junction held 11 bases outside the gene matches. The CDR3 nucleotides are TGTGCCAGCAGCCGATACCCGACTAGCGGTCTCACAGATACGCAGTATTTT. Its protein is CASSRYPTSGLTDTQYF.

This chain joins TRBV10-3 and TRBJ1-6; no clear D gene. Germline CDR1 ENHRY, CDR2 SYGVKD. V was trimmed by 5 bases and J by 0 bases, leaving 8 bases between them. The CDR3 totals 15 residues. In nucleotides, the CDR3 is TGTGCCATCAGTCGTGAGAGCTCCTATAATTCACCCCTCCACTTT. Its protein product is CAISRESSYNSPLHF.

The J gene is TRBJ2-5, the V gene TRBV5-6, with 8 nucleotides matching TRBD1. Near its end, the DNA agrees better with TRBJ2-7, so the J call may be wrong. Germline CDR1 is SGHDT and CDR2 is YYEEEE. This CDR3 is 16 amino acids long. The CDR3 DNA reads TGTGCCAGCAGCCCAAGAGCCCAGGGGGCTTCCTACGAGCAGTACTTC. Encoded protein: CASSPRAQGASYEQYF.

The CDR3 DNA follows: TGTGCCAGCAGTTACTCGGGGCGGTTGGGCACTGAAGCTTTCTTT. Amino acid sequence: CASSYSGRLGTEAFF. The chain links TRBV6-5 to TRBJ1-1, with D tentatively TRBD1 (5 bases). There are 15 residues in the CDR3. V shed 0 bases and J shed 4 bases, with 12 bases lying between them. Germline CDR1 is MNHEY and CDR2 is SVGAGI.

This clone occurred once. The chain carries TRBV9 and TRBJ2-3; no reliable D call. V gave up 1 base and J gave up 1 base, with 7 bases separating them. The length of the CDR3 is 14 residues. Germline V gene sequence: CDR1 SGDLS, CDR2 YYNGEE. DNA of the CDR3: TGTGCCAGCAGCGTAATCCAGGGCACAGATACGCAGTATTTT. Residues: CASSVIQGTDTQYF.

The chain couples TRBV7-9 to TRBJ2-1; 7 nucleotides line up with TRBD1. Per germline, CDR1 SEHNR and CDR2 FQNEAQ (reference sequence). With 8 bases clipped from V and 6 bases from J, the junction kept 7 bases outside the gene matches. The CDR3 extends over 13 amino acids. In DNA, the CDR3 is TGTGCCAGCCCTACAGGGGTCCTCAATGAGCAGTTCTTC. The encoded protein is CASPTGVLNEQFF.